Sequencing of this T cell receptor (beta chain) was carried out in a study of CD8 T cells in ankylosing spondylitis. As the method for making TCR beta libraries, quantitative 5'-RACE with molecular barcodes was used. TCRdb recomputed calls from the 5' RACE reads with MiXCR, one row per CDR3 protein. The top ten clones hold 0.51% of a sample with 800,000 to 900,000 distinct CDR3 sequences, approximately 12% of them seen once. The CDR3 consists of 14 residues. V shed 5 bases and J 2 bases; nucleotides not matched to a gene: 5. Per germline, CDR1 DFQATT and CDR2 SNEGSKA (reference sequence). Study outcomes and limitations: Matched ankylosing spondylitis synovial fluid reportedly showed significant enrichment of disease-linked clones. Seemingly distinctive of ankylosing spondylitis blood was a TCR beta motif formed by eight highly homologous variants.

This clonotype appeared a few times. Its antigen is not known. The sample taken for sequencing was blood, either unsorted or a sorted T cell fraction (not recorded which). This receptor was identified in a male donor with ankylosing spondylitis. This rearrangement joins TRBV20-1 to TRBJ1-5; 8 nucleotides match TRBD1. The DNA of the CDR3 is TGCAGTGCTTTGGACAGGGTAGGCAATCAGCCCCAGCATTTT. Its translation is CSALDRVGNQPQHF.